The 28 T cell receptor beta chains in this list originate from one sample, sequenced in a study of blood T cell repertoires in COVID-19 (dated by TCRdb to the early 2020s). Libraries were prepared through the immunoSEQ multiplex PCR assay. The clones in this table, taken by TCRdb from immuneACCESS, are in-frame only. Not every clone is retained; where verified, under half of the shortfall comes from an unresolved V gene, and the cause of the rest is unknown. The table for this sample lists some 400,000 clones; roughly 89% of them were counted only once. The ten largest clonotypes hold 6% to 7.5% of the sample. Sequenced sample: peripheral blood. All receptors come from a man younger than 30 with active or convalescent COVID-19.

The V gene is TRBV7-2, the J gene TRBJ2-2; D is undetermined. CDR1 and CDR2 (germline): SGHTA, FQGNSA. The V end lost 3 bases, the J end lost 0 bases, and 8 bases lay between the germline ends. The CDR3 extends over 15 amino acids. The CDR3 DNA reads as TGTGCCAGCAGCTTTCTAACCGCGAACACCGGGGAGCTGTTTTTT. It translates to CASSFLTANTGELFF.

The chain recombines TRBV7-8 with TRBJ2-2; 10 nucleotides line up with TRBD2. The CDR3 has 16 residues. Germline V gives CDR1 SGHVS, CDR2 FQNEAQ. J gave up 6 bases and V 5 bases, and 9 bases lay outside the gene matches. The CDR3 DNA follows: TGTGCCAGCAGCCGGACTAGCGGAGGTGGCGCCGGGGAGCTGTTTTTT. Translation: CASSRTSGGGAGELFF. Full variable domain (missing parts from reference TRBV7-8 and TRBJ2-2): GAGVSQSPRYKVAKRGQDVALRCDPISGHVSLFWYQQALGQGPEFLTYFQNEAQLDKSGLPSDRFFAERPEGSVSTLKIQRTQQEDSAVYLCASSRTSGGGAGELFFGEGSRLTVL.

The V and J genes are TRBV7-3 and TRBJ2-1; the D is unclear. The germline V and J ends were trimmed by 0 bases and 6 bases, with 3 bases remaining between them. The CDR3 contains 12 residues. Per the germline V gene, CDR1 is SGHTA and CDR2 is FQGTGA. The CDR3 region has the DNA TGTGCCAGCAGCTTAACGAGCAATGAGCAGTTCTTC. This gives the protein CASSLTSNEQFF.

This chain links TRBV18 with TRBJ1-1, with a possible D match to TRBD1 (6 bases). With 2 bases removed from V and 6 bases from J, the gap between germline ends came to 7 bases. Germline V gene lookup returns CDR1 KGHSH and CDR2 LQKENI. The CDR3 has 12 residues. CDR3 DNA sequence: TGTGCCAGCTCACCAAGACAGGCTGAAGCTTTCTTT. This gives the protein CASSPRQAEAFF.

This sequence joins TRBV5-1 and TRBJ1-3; D is unclear. The germline V gene has CDR1 SGHRS and CDR2 YFSETQ. The CDR3 has 16 residues. With 4 bases removed from V and 2 bases from J, the gap between germline ends came to 16 bases. The CDR3 is CASSPRTEMTGNTIYF. CDR3 nucleotide sequence: TGCGCCAGCAGCCCTAGGACTGAAATGACTGGAAACACCATATATTTT.

This rearrangement joins TRBV6-2 or TRBV6-3 to TRBJ2-3; possible D gene TRBD2, 5 bases. V dropped 5 bases and J dropped 4 bases, with 13 bases sitting between them. The germline gives CDR1 MNHEY, CDR2 SVGEGT. The CDR3 covers 14 residues. CDR3: CASSLLVIADTQYF. Here the CDR3 DNA reads TGTGCCAGCAGTCTACTAGTTATTGCAGATACGCAGTATTTT.

This chain links TRBV5-1 with TRBJ1-1; 7 positions match TRBD1. V shed 1 base and J 2 bases; nucleotides not matched to a gene: 11. CDR3 size: 17 residues. Germline lookup yields CDR1 SGHRS and CDR2 YFSETQ. The CDR3 DNA reads TGCGCCAGCAGCTTGTCGTCGGGACAGATTTTAAACACTGAAGCTTTCTTT. Translation: CASSLSSGQILNTEAFF.

The chain links TRBV7-9 to TRBJ1-2; 7 nucleotides line up with TRBD1. This CDR3 spans 16 amino acids. V gave up 5 bases and J gave up 1 base; unmatched junction bases: 10. Per the germline V gene, CDR1 is SEHNR and CDR2 is FQNEAQ (reference sequence). The CDR3, as DNA: TGTGCCAGCAGCACAAAGGGGACAGCTCATAACTATGGCTACACCTTC. Protein: CASSTKGTAHNYGYTF.

The genes are TRBV3-1 (or the pseudogene TRBV3-2) and TRBJ2-2; D may be TRBD1 (5 bases). The CDR3 has 14 residues. Between the trimmed V and J ends, which lost 4 bases and 5 bases, there was a span of 11 bases. Germline V gives CDR1 LGHDT, CDR2 YNNKEL (reference sequence). The CDR3 sequence is CASSPGWQTGELFF. The CDR3 region has the DNA TGTGCCAGCAGCCCAGGGTGGCAAACCGGGGAGCTGTTTTTT.

The count of this clone is one. The chain employs TRBV7-2 and TRBJ1-2, with 12 nucleotides matching TRBD1. Germline CDR1 and CDR2: SGHTA and FQGNSA. After removal of 6 bases from V and 5 bases from J, the junction contained 13 bases not matched to a gene. CDR3 length equals 17 residues. In nucleotides, the CDR3 is TGTGCCAGCAGTCCAGGTGGGACAGGGGGCCCGTTTTATGGCTACACCTTC. As protein: CASSPGGTGGPFYGYTF. Variable domain in full (rest from reference TRBV7-2 and TRBJ1-2): GAGVSQSPSNKVTEKGKDVELRCDPISGHTALYWYRQSLGQGLEFLIYFQGNSAPDKSGLPSDRFSAERTGGSVSTLTIQRTQQEDSAVYLCASSPGGTGGPFYGYTFGSGTRLTVV.

The rearrangement links TRBV11-1 to TRBJ2-7, with TRBD2 identical over 12 bases. After removal of 5 bases from V and 2 bases from J, the junction contained 4 bases not matched to a gene. The germline V gene has CDR1 SGHAT and CDR2 FQDESV (reference sequence). This CDR3 contains 15 residues. CDR3 residues: CASSIGLAGPYEQYF. CDR3 nucleotides: TGTGCCAGCAGCATAGGACTAGCGGGGCCCTACGAGCAGTACTTC.

The chain joins TRBV18 to TRBJ2-5; no clear D gene. The CDR3 length is 15 residues. The germline V gene has CDR1 KGHSH and CDR2 LQKENI. The V end lost 1 base, the J end lost 5 bases, and 14 bases lay between the germline ends. CDR3 DNA sequence: TGTGCCAGCTCACCACTTTACAGTAGTCTTGAGACCCAGTACTTC. It is translated as CASSPLYSSLETQYF. The full variable domain, with the rest looked up from reference TRBV18 and TRBJ2-5, is NAGVMQNPRHLVRRRGQEARLRCSPMKGHSHVYWYRQLPEEGLKFMVYLQKENIIDESGMPKERFSAEFPKEGPSILRIQQVVRGDSAAYFCASSPLYSSLETQYFGPGTRLLVL.

The chain carries TRBV6-5 and TRBJ2-4; 7 nucleotides align to TRBD2. Germline loops: CDR1 MNHEY, CDR2 SVGAGI. This CDR3 is 14 amino acids long. Trimming removed 5 bases from V and 7 bases from J; junction bases left unmatched: 8. The CDR3 DNA is TGTGCCAGCAGTCTAACCGGGAGGAATAACATTCAGTACTTC. The encoded protein is CASSLTGRNNIQYF.

The table lists this clone with a few counts. The chain couples TRBV19 to TRBJ1-5; tentative D call: TRBD1 (5 bases). CDR1 is LNHDA, CDR2 SQIVND, per germline (reference sequence). V was shortened by 5 bases and J by 7 bases, with 15 bases between the two germline ends. The CDR3 spans 14 residues. CDR3 in amino acids: CASSPGEGNQPQHF. The CDR3 region has the DNA TGTGCCAGTAGTCCCGGGGAGGGGAACCAGCCCCAGCATTTT.

V and J are TRBV19 and TRBJ2-5; maybe TRBD1 (5 bases). Germline CDR1 is LNHDA and CDR2 is SQIVND (reference sequence). This CDR3 spans 16 amino acids. The ends were cut back, 3 bases at V and 0 bases at J, with 14 bases in the middle. CDR3 sequence reads: CASSIIDSRNQETQYF. The CDR3 DNA follows: TGTGCCAGTAGTATTATTGACAGCCGAAACCAAGAGACCCAGTACTTC.

Worth noting for this clone: The sample holds other DNA sequences that translate to the same CDR3. The chain couples TRBV20-1 to TRBJ2-7, with D possibly TRBD2 on 5 matching bases. Germline V gives CDR1 DFQATT, CDR2 SNEGSKA (reference sequence). The CDR3 extends over 13 amino acids. V lost 3 bases to trimming and J lost 3 bases, with 12 bases between them. The CDR3 loop is CSASSTSVYEQYF. The CDR3, as DNA: TGCAGTGCTAGTTCTACTAGTGTCTACGAGCAGTACTTC.

This chain uses TRBV18 with TRBJ1-1; no reliable D call. Trimming took 5 bases from V and 4 from J, leaving 17 bases between them. Germline CDR1 and CDR2: KGHSH and LQKENI. The CDR3 totals 15 residues. The DNA of the CDR3 is TGTGCCAGCTCAGAGCGGAAAGGTACCGGCACTGAAGCTTTCTTT. Protein product: CASSERKGTGTEAFF.

The chain is built from TRBV28 and TRBJ1-5; the D gene is possibly TRBD1 (6 bases). The CDR3 spans 13 residues. Germline V gene sequence: CDR1 MDHEN, CDR2 SYDVKM. V lost 11 bases to trimming and J lost 3 bases, with 14 bases between them. CDR3: CAYQRTANQPQHF. The CDR3 nucleotides read TGTGCCTACCAGAGGACAGCCAATCAGCCCCAGCATTTT. Full variable domain (outside the CDR3, taken from reference TRBV28 and TRBJ1-5): DVKVTQSSRYLVKRTGEKVFLECVQDMDHENMFWYRQDPGLGLRLIYFSYDVKMKEKGDIPEGYSVSREKKERFSLILESASTNQTSMYLCAYQRTANQPQHFGDGTRLSIL.

V usage is TRBV6-5 and J usage is TRBJ2-5, with TRBD1 as a possible D gene (5 bases). The germline CDR1 and CDR2 sequences are MNHEY and SVGAGI. Trimming left V 8 bases short and J 2 bases short, with 15 bases between. CDR3 size: 14 residues. CDR3 nucleotide sequence: TGTGCCAGCGCTATCGGACAAGATCAAGAGACCCAGTACTTC. Protein product: CASAIGQDQETQYF.

V gene TRBV7-6 combines with J gene TRBJ1-3; perhaps TRBD1 as D (5 bases). The CDR3 is 16 residues long. V lost 0 bases and J lost 0, with 9 bases in between. The germline CDR1 and CDR2 sequences are SGHVS and FNYEAQ. The CDR3 DNA is TGTGCCAGCAGCTTAGCGCCGGGGGACTCTGGAAACACCATATATTTT. Amino acid sequence: CASSLAPGDSGNTIYF.

This rearrangement joins TRBV27 to TRBJ1-5; possibly TRBD1 for D (6 bases). The germline V gene has CDR1 MNHEY and CDR2 SMNVEV (reference sequence). Deletions cut 2 bases from V and 1 base from J, with 12 bases between. This CDR3 comprises 16 residues. As DNA, the CDR3 is TGTGCCAGCAGTTTAAGGGGGACGTGGAGCAATCAGCCCCAGCATTTT. It specifies CASSLRGTWSNQPQHF.

The chain couples TRBV3-1 (or the pseudogene TRBV3-2) to TRBJ2-1; 8 bases map to TRBD1. Trimming removed 4 bases from V and 5 bases from J; junction bases left unmatched: 7. This CDR3 region has 15 residues. From germline, CDR1 is LGHDT and CDR2 YNNKEL (reference sequence). The CDR3 region is CASSRTGNPHNEQFF. CDR3 DNA: TGTGCCAGCAGCCGGACAGGGAATCCCCACAATGAGCAGTTCTTC.

The rearrangement uses TRBV7-9 and TRBJ2-4; TRBD1 agrees at 9 bases. This CDR3 is built from 14 residues. V dropped 5 bases and J dropped 8; count of bases not matched to a gene: 7. Germline V gene sequence: CDR1 SEHNR, CDR2 FQNEAQ (reference sequence). CDR3 loop: CASSPTGGRDIQYF. The CDR3 DNA follows: TGTGCCAGCAGCCCTACAGGGGGCCGGGACATTCAGTACTTC. The full variable domain, completed using reference TRBV7-9 and TRBJ2-4, is DTGVSQNPRHKITKRGQNVTFRCDPISEHNRLYWYRQTLGQGPEFLTYFQNEAQLEKSRLLSDRFSAERPKGSFSTLEIQRTEQGDSAMYLCASSPTGGRDIQYFGAGTRLSVL.

The gene calls are TRBV18 and TRBJ2-7; 10 bases are shared with TRBD2. The CDR3 has 14 residues. Germline CDR1 KGHSH, CDR2 LQKENI. V lost 6 bases and J lost 2; bases outside the gene matches: 4. CDR3 loop: CASSGLAETYEQYF. CDR3 nucleotide sequence: TGTGCCAGCTCCGGACTAGCGGAGACCTACGAGCAGTACTTC.

The V gene is TRBV7-8, the J gene TRBJ1-6, with D possibly being TRBD1 (5 bases). Per the germline V gene, CDR1 is SGHVS and CDR2 is FQNEAQ. The V end lost 2 bases, the J end lost 6 bases, and 14 bases lay between the germline ends. The CDR3 runs 16 residues. The CDR3 is CASSLFGGVVNSPLHF. DNA of the CDR3: TGTGCCAGCAGCTTATTTGGGGGGGTGGTTAATTCACCCCTCCACTTT.

This clone was found once. The chain joins TRBV5-6 to TRBJ1-1; maybe TRBD1 (6 bases). Germline values: CDR1 SGHDT, CDR2 YYEEEE. V shed 2 bases and J shed 2 bases, with 13 bases lying between them. The CDR3 runs to 15 residues. The CDR3 protein is CASSFSTGPNTEAFF. For the CDR3, the DNA is TGTGCCAGCAGCTTTTCGACAGGACCCAACACTGAAGCTTTCTTT.

In the case of this clone: Other DNA variants within this sample encode the same CDR3. V is TRBV29-1 and J is TRBJ2-5, with TRBD1 matching over 10 bases. This CDR3 has 15 amino acids. The germline gives CDR1 SQVTM, CDR2 ANQGSEA. V lost 8 bases, J lost 5 bases, and 14 bases stayed unmatched. The DNA for the CDR3 is TGCAGCCCCGGAGGGCCGACAGGGGGCATTGAGACCCAGTACTTC. Translating gives CSPGGPTGGIETQYF.

V is TRBV7-3 and J is TRBJ2-2, with TRBD2 matching over 8 bases. Per germline, CDR1 SGHTA and CDR2 FQGTGA. This CDR3 comprises 16 residues. Trimming removed 2 bases from V and 7 bases from J; junction bases left unmatched: 9. This CDR3 reads CASSLPERGSYGELFF. As DNA, the CDR3 is TGTGCCAGCAGCTTACCGGAGCGGGGGAGTTACGGGGAGCTGTTTTTT.